The 2 T cell receptor beta chains given below trace back to one sample, sequenced in a study of human T cells and chemical hapten exposure. TCRdb re-called the RACE reads through MiXCR, storing one row per CDR3 protein. The sample shows some 97,000 distinct CDR3 sequences, roughly a quarter of them seen only once. Time point in this sample: patch test 3, about 24 weeks after DPC sensitization. Treatment: therapeutic diphenylcyclopropenone sensitization with weekly scalp DPC. The sample in question was whole blood, obtained in connection with sensitization to the hapten diphenylcyclopropenone (DPC). The receptors shown here come from a man between 35 and 55 years old with alopecia areata. Some clones in this sample may be carry-over from other donors' samples.

This chain joins TRBV6-5 and TRBJ1-1; unclear D gene. The CDR3 length is 14 residues. CDR1 is MNHEY, CDR2 SVGAGI, per germline. V dropped 6 bases and J dropped 0 bases, with 11 bases sitting between them. CDR3 nucleotides: TGTGCCAGCAGAGAAGCAACTATGAACACTGAAGCTTTCTTT. Its protein product is CASREATMNTEAFF.

The chain has TRBV19 and TRBJ2-7; D ambiguous. CDR3 size: 16 residues. V was clipped by 5 bases and J by 1 base, with 18 bases between them. CDR1 LNHDA and CDR2 SQIVND come from the germline V gene (reference sequence). The CDR3 protein is CASSLLGSARSYEQYF. In DNA form, the CDR3 reads TGTGCCAGTAGTCTTCTCGGGTCGGCCAGATCCTACGAGCAGTACTTC.